This record concerns one TCR beta chain sequence. The antigen is undetermined. V gave up 3 bases and J gave up 8 bases; unmatched junction bases: 14. Germline V gene lookup returns CDR1 ENHRY and CDR2 SYGVKD. This CDR3 is 17 amino acids long. This sample stems from a study of shared clonotypes between healthy human individuals. Each subset's genomic DNA was split evenly across several immunoSEQ plates. Here immunoSEQ multiplex PCR was the method, and the copy in TCRdb shows in-frame clones only, minus some. Altogether more than 1.2 million clones are present, 98% being singletons, with the ten largest covering approximately 0.4%. Findings and caveats of the study: Rarefaction analysis demonstrated incomplete sorted-subset sequencing notwithstanding large depth.

Donors, without exception, were Caucasian adults residing in Nashville, Tennessee. The rearrangement joins TRBV10-3 to TRBJ1-2; 11 positions match TRBD1. The sequence was obtained from a man under 40 in good health. Source material: naive CD4+ T cells sorted from blood. Subset denoted: CD45RA+ positively selected. Here the CDR3 reads CAISEFSLGQGAWGYTF. For the CDR3, the DNA is TGTGCCATCAGTGAATTCTCCCTAGGACAGGGGGCCTGGGGCTACACCTTC.